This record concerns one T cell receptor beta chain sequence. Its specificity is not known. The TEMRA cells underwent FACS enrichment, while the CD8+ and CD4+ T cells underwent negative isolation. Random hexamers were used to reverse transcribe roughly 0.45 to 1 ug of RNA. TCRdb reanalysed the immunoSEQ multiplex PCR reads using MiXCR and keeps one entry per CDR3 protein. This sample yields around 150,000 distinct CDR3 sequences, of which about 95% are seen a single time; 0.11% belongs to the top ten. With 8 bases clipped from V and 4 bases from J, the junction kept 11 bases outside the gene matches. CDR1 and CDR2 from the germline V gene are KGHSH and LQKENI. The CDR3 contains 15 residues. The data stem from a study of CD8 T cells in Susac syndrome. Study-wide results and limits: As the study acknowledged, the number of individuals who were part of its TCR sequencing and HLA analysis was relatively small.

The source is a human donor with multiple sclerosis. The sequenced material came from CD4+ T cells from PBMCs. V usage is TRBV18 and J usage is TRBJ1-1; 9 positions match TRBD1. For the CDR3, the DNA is TGTGCCAGCCGCGTCGGAAAGACAGGGGGCACTGAAGCTTTCTTT. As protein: CASRVGKTGGTEAFF.